The clone carrying this TCR beta chain has ten or more counts. This entry comes from a study of T-cell reconstitution after alpha-beta-depleted transplantation in children. The TCRbeta library incorporated unique molecular identifiers. TCRdb analysed the PCR reads with MiXCR anew, one entry per CDR3 protein. The table records about 110,000 distinct CDR3 sequences, under 13% of them present only once. V lost 4 bases and J lost 5; bases outside the gene matches: 7. CDR1 LGHNA and CDR2 YSLEER come from the germline V gene. This CDR3 is 15 amino acids long. The chain links TRBV4-3 to TRBJ1-5, with 8 bases identical to TRBD1. The specimen was PBMCs from the stem cell graft donor, collected from the stem cell graft. The TCR originated in a human donor who donated a stem cell graft to a child with acute lymphoblastic leukemia. The DNA for the CDR3 is TGCGCCAGCAGCCTAAGACAGGGGTGGGATCAGCCCCAGCATTTT. It specifies CASSLRQGWDQPQHF.